Below, 4 T cell receptor beta chains from the same sample are listed, as sequenced in a study of blood T cell repertoires in COVID-19. The method was immunoSEQ multiplex PCR; TCRdb's version includes in-frame clones alone and lacks a portion of them. The profile covers 210,000 or so clones, with 85% to 90% appearing a single time and roughly 2.2% taken by the ten largest. Sequences were obtained from peripheral blood. The receptors were sampled from a woman aged 50 to 60 with acute or convalescent COVID-19.

The rearrangement joins TRBV5-6 to TRBJ1-3, with D tentatively TRBD1 (5 bases). The CDR3 runs to 15 residues. The germline V and J ends were trimmed by 4 bases and 2 bases, with 13 bases remaining between them. Germline V CDR1 and CDR2: SGHDT, YYEEEE. DNA for the CDR3: TGTGCCAGCAGCCCCTACTCAGGGACTGGAAACACCATATATTTT. Residues: CASSPYSGTGNTIYF.

The rearrangement uses TRBV3-1 (or the pseudogene TRBV3-2) and TRBJ1-4, with a possible D match to TRBD1 (5 bases). This CDR3 has 14 residues. V was pared by 0 bases and J by 7 bases, with 9 bases between. CDR1 and CDR2 from the germline V gene are LGHDT and YNNKEL (reference sequence). CDR3 amino acids: CASSQDRAGEKLFF. As DNA, the CDR3 is TGTGCCAGCAGCCAAGACAGGGCAGGTGAAAAACTGTTTTTT.

The gene calls are TRBV7-9 and TRBJ1-4; D is perhaps TRBD1 (5 bases). Germline loops: CDR1 SEHNR, CDR2 FQNEAQ (reference sequence). V lost 4 bases and J lost 0, with 15 bases in between. This CDR3 is built from 17 residues. The CDR3 bases are TGTGCCAGCAGCTCCCTGGGACTACACACAACTAATGAAAAACTGTTTTTT. As protein: CASSSLGLHTTNEKLFF.

The rearrangement links TRBV19 to TRBJ2-3; maybe TRBD2 (5 bases). This CDR3 comprises 15 residues. Germline V lookup: CDR1 LNHDA, CDR2 SQIVND (reference sequence). The ends were cut back, 3 bases at V and 5 bases at J, with 15 bases in the middle. DNA for the CDR3: TGTGCCAGTAGTATTGGAGGTCGATCTGTAGATACGCAGTATTTT. Translated: CASSIGGRSVDTQYF.